This T cell receptor beta chain was obtained from a study of OX40 agonist ivuxolimab in advanced cancers. Study-level background: Dose-escalation patients suffered from hepatocellular carcinoma, melanoma, renal cell or head and neck cancer.

This clone was observed once. Germline CDR1 and CDR2: GTSNPN and SVGIG (reference sequence). The CDR3 is 14 amino acids. V was cut by 1 base and J by 4 bases, with 11 bases left in between. Libraries were prepared by immunoSEQ multiplex PCR; TCRdb keeps only in-frame clonotypes and omits some of them. The repertoire consists of fewer than 40,000 clones, with over 60% occurring once and the leading ten covering roughly an eighth. The clonotype was recovered from an adult with an advanced solid tumor such as melanoma, head and neck, liver or kidney cancer. The chain is built from TRBV30 and TRBJ2-1; the D gene is possibly TRBD1 (5 bases). The starting material was CD4+ or CD8+ T cells sorted from blood, obtained in a trial of the OX40 agonist ivuxolimab. CDR3: CAWSGKGPYNEQFF. The CDR3 coding sequence is TGTGCCTGGAGTGGGAAGGGGCCTTACAATGAGCAGTTCTTC.